The rows below give T cell receptor beta chains drawn from one sample of a study of T cell repertoires in cytomegalovirus infection. Antigens of these TCRs are unknown. TCRdb called the reads again in MiXCR, with one record for every CDR3 protein. The table includes roughly 920,000 distinct CDR3 sequences, roughly 31% detected once. The source was cultured CD8+ T cells from PBMCs, collected from culture after CMV antigen stimulation. These receptors were taken from a human donor in good health (CMV status not recorded). Some clones in this sample may be carry-over from other donors' samples. Both conserved end residues are part of each CDR3. Fields, in order: V gene, CDR3 length, J gene, CDR3 protein.

V gene: TRBV7-9
CDR3 length: 14
J gene: TRBJ2-1
CDR3 protein: CASSSRTGYNEQFF

V gene: TRBV7-2
CDR3 length: 18
J gene: TRBJ2-5
CDR3 protein: CASSLEPTGTFPQETKYF

V gene: TRBV7-9
CDR3 length: 17
J gene: TRBJ2-7
CDR3 protein: CASSPRVGQGNSYEQYF

V gene: TRBV27
CDR3 length: 15
J gene: TRBJ2-7
CDR3 protein: CASSLIGGPPYEQYF

V gene: TRBV6-1
CDR3 length: 14
J gene: TRBJ2-5
CDR3 protein: CASSEEDRQETQYF

V gene: TRBV7-6
CDR3 length: 15
J gene: TRBJ2-3
CDR3 protein: CASSLAPGGGDTQYF

V gene: TRBV7-9
CDR3 length: 18
J gene: TRBJ1-3
CDR3 protein: CASVPRVLVAGSGNTIYF

V gene: TRBV7-3
CDR3 length: 15
J gene: TRBJ2-1
CDR3 protein: CASSLTTGESNEQFF

V gene: TRBV27
CDR3 length: 14
J gene: TRBJ1-1
CDR3 protein: CASRDGGAGFEAFF

V gene: TRBV29-1
CDR3 length: 18
J gene: TRBJ2-6
CDR3 protein: CSVEDQKRGRSGANVLTF

V gene: TRBV28
CDR3 length: 17
J gene: TRBJ2-3
CDR3 protein: CASSLRSGQGYVDTQYF

V gene: TRBV6-2/TRBV6-3
CDR3 length: 16
J gene: TRBJ2-3
CDR3 protein: CASSPETGEKTDTQYF

V gene: TRBV7-8
CDR3 length: 15
J gene: TRBJ1-1
CDR3 protein: CASSLAGRLLYEAFF

V gene: TRBV4-1
CDR3 length: 15
J gene: TRBJ2-1
CDR3 protein: CASSQDVGGRNEQFF

V gene: TRBV27
CDR3 length: 18
J gene: TRBJ2-6
CDR3 protein: CASSLLGQLFSGANILTF

V gene: TRBV6-6
CDR3 length: 12
J gene: TRBJ2-3
CDR3 protein: CASSYGKKAQYF

V gene: TRBV7-6
CDR3 length: 16
J gene: TRBJ1-3
CDR3 protein: CASSSSQPEPGNTIYF

V gene: TRBV29-1
CDR3 length: 11
J gene: TRBJ1-2
CDR3 protein: CSVTDSYGYTF

V gene: TRBV27
CDR3 length: 15
J gene: TRBJ1-2
CDR3 protein: CASSLFTGSDYGYTF

V gene: TRBV6-5
CDR3 length: 17
J gene: TRBJ1-6
CDR3 protein: CASSLRPHVGYNSPLHF

V gene: TRBV7-9
CDR3 length: 13
J gene: TRBJ2-1
CDR3 protein: CASRGGAHNEQFF

V gene: TRBV7-9
CDR3 length: 14
J gene: TRBJ2-1
CDR3 protein: CASSWSGGGNEQFF

V gene: TRBV6-2/TRBV6-3
CDR3 length: 12
J gene: TRBJ2-7
CDR3 protein: CASSYSLDEQYF

V gene: TRBV5-6
CDR3 length: 14
J gene: TRBJ1-5
CDR3 protein: CASSAGTGGAPQHF

V gene: TRBV5-8
CDR3 length: 15
J gene: TRBJ2-6
CDR3 protein: CASSIGGPGANVLTF

V gene: TRBV7-2
CDR3 length: 13
J gene: TRBJ1-2
CDR3 protein: CASSLEDNYGYTF

V gene: TRBV5-6
CDR3 length: 15
J gene: TRBJ1-2
CDR3 protein: CASSYQQGLHYGYTF

V gene: TRBV12-3/TRBV12-4
CDR3 length: 15
J gene: TRBJ1-4
CDR3 protein: CASSPYAGTNEKLFF

V gene: TRBV12-3/TRBV12-4
CDR3 length: 19
J gene: TRBJ2-2
CDR3 protein: CASSPIGLAGGINTGELFF

V gene: TRBV7-6
CDR3 length: 12
J gene: TRBJ1-1
CDR3 protein: CASNPAAGVAFF

V gene: TRBV12-3/TRBV12-4
CDR3 length: 14
J gene: TRBJ1-2
CDR3 protein: CASSDGPRGRGYTF

V gene: TRBV7-9
CDR3 length: 15
J gene: TRBJ2-3
CDR3 protein: CASSSTGARTDTQYF

V gene: TRBV19
CDR3 length: 18
J gene: TRBJ2-1
CDR3 protein: CARRGLAGDSSSYNEQFF

V gene: TRBV13
CDR3 length: 12
J gene: TRBJ2-7
CDR3 protein: CASSLGRTDQYF

V gene: TRBV9
CDR3 length: 15
J gene: TRBJ2-7
CDR3 protein: CASSNLSGQGNEQYF

V gene: TRBV7-2
CDR3 length: 14
J gene: TRBJ1-6
CDR3 protein: CTSTQNIGDSPLHF

V gene: TRBV6-6
CDR3 length: 18
J gene: TRBJ2-1
CDR3 protein: CASSLITSKQGSYNEQFF

V gene: TRBV5-1
CDR3 length: 13
J gene: TRBJ1-2
CDR3 protein: CASTSSGIYGYTF

V gene: TRBV6-5
CDR3 length: 13
J gene: TRBJ1-5
CDR3 protein: CASSYDSYQPQHF

V gene: TRBV15
CDR3 length: 18
J gene: TRBJ2-5
CDR3 protein: CATSSLRGGPALQETQYF

V gene: TRBV6-1
CDR3 length: 14
J gene: TRBJ1-2
CDR3 protein: CASSPIQGGYGYTF

V gene: TRBV4-1
CDR3 length: 13
J gene: TRBJ2-5
CDR3 protein: CASSHLVQETQYF

V gene: TRBV20-1
CDR3 length: 15
J gene: TRBJ2-1
CDR3 protein: CSARDGQGGHNEQFF

V gene: TRBV10-3
CDR3 length: 16
J gene: TRBJ2-1
CDR3 protein: CAIGTKAGGPSNEQFF

V gene: TRBV7-9
CDR3 length: 15
J gene: TRBJ1-5
CDR3 protein: CASSSDRDSNQPQHF

V gene: TRBV19
CDR3 length: 11
J gene: TRBJ2-4
CDR3 protein: CATQGQNIQYF

V gene: TRBV20-1
CDR3 length: 16
J gene: TRBJ1-1
CDR3 protein: CSARDQGSDRYTEAFF

V gene: TRBV7-2
CDR3 length: 14
J gene: TRBJ1-1
CDR3 protein: CASSLAGQSIEAFF

V gene: TRBV20-1
CDR3 length: 14
J gene: TRBJ2-1
CDR3 protein: CSARVGSSYNEQFF

V gene: TRBV7-6
CDR3 length: 16
J gene: TRBJ1-1
CDR3 protein: CASSLTGGWGETEAFF

V gene: TRBV12-3/TRBV12-4
CDR3 length: 12
J gene: TRBJ1-1
CDR3 protein: CASSFGTAEAFF

V gene: TRBV5-1
CDR3 length: 12
J gene: TRBJ1-1
CDR3 protein: CASRGGITEAFF

V gene: TRBV6-6
CDR3 length: 17
J gene: TRBJ2-6
CDR3 protein: CASSYRDRFSGANVLTF

V gene: TRBV20-1
CDR3 length: 15
J gene: TRBJ2-1
CDR3 protein: CSARDDGSSYNEQFF

V gene: TRBV7-9
CDR3 length: 12
J gene: TRBJ2-7
CDR3 protein: CASNPTPYEQYF

V gene: TRBV6-5
CDR3 length: 15
J gene: TRBJ2-1
CDR3 protein: CASSPDGTERDEQFF

V gene: TRBV7-6
CDR3 length: 14
J gene: TRBJ1-6
CDR3 protein: CASSQTGGYSPLHF